This TCR beta chain originates from a study of radiation and T cells in renal cell carcinoma. Study-level points and caveats: Top tumor clonotypes rose in blood 2 weeks post-radiation, then contracted.

Profiling relied on immunoSEQ multiplex PCR, and the TCRdb table lists in-frame clones only, not all of them. The table has tens of thousands of clones, about 89% seen once. Trimming left V 6 bases short and J 0 bases short, with 5 bases between. The CDR3 sequence is 12 residues long. CDR1 is SNHLY and CDR2 is FYNNEI in the germline V gene. The time point is: blood 4 weeks post-SBRT, at nephrectomy. Specified treatment: 15 Gy SBRT to primary tumor, nephrectomy 4 weeks later. Nephrectomy followed 15 Gy stereotactic body radiation by 4 weeks. This clone was found once. What it binds is unknown. The TCR was taken from a woman in her 70s with renal cell carcinoma. Specimen: blood, collected from a patient whose treatment included radiotherapy and nephrectomy. The chain is built from TRBV2 and TRBJ1-2; no definite D call. This CDR3 is CASRAANYGYTF. CDR3 in DNA: TGTGCCAGCAGGGCAGCTAACTATGGCTACACCTTC. The whole variable domain, filled in from reference TRBV2 and TRBJ1-2, reads EPEVTQTPSHQVTQMGQEVILRCVPISNHLYFYWYRQILGQKVEFLVSFYNNEISEKSEIFDDQFSVERPDGSNFTLKIRSTKLEDSAMYFCASRAANYGYTFGSGTRLTVV.